This T cell receptor beta chain was obtained from a study of T cells in localized non-small cell lung cancer. General observations from the study: The study sequenced only one region of the tumor. As a result, intratumor heterogeneity could not be excluded and remains possible. Longer survival (overall) was linked to higher T cell density in blood.

Produced via immunoSEQ multiplex PCR; TCRdb's table is partial and in-frame only. The top ten clones hold about a sixth of a sample with about 53,000 clones, approximately 83% of them seen once. The V and J ends lost 2 bases and 4 bases, in that order; junction bases with no gene match: 6. CDR1 and CDR2 from the germline V gene are SQVTM and ANQGSEA. CDR3 length: 14 amino acids. As regards this clone: Its antigen is unknown.

Material: peripheral blood mononuclear cells, obtained before any cancer treatment. V and J are TRBV29-1 and TRBJ2-7; 9 nucleotides align to TRBD1. The clonotype was recovered from a man between 35 and 75 years old with stage III lung adenocarcinoma. In DNA form, the CDR3 reads TGCAGCGTTGAATACGGGACAGGGAAGTACGAGCAGTACTTC. Amino acids: CSVEYGTGKYEQYF.